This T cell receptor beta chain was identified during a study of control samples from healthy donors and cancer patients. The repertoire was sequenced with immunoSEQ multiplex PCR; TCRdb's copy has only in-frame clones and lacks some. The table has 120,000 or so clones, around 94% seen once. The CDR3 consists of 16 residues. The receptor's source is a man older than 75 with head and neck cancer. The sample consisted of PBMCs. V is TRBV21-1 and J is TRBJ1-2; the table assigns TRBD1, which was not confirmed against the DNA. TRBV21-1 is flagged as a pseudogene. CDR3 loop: CASRKDSQPSNYGYTF. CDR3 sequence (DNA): TGTGCCAGCAGAAAGGACAGTCAGCCCTCTAACTATGGCTACACCTTC.